Detailed here is one T cell receptor beta chain. No antigen is known for it. V shed 2 bases and J shed 5 bases, with 16 bases lying between them. CDR1 GTSNPN and CDR2 SVGIG come from the germline V gene (reference sequence). This CDR3 contains 14 residues. Libraries were prepared by immunoSEQ multiplex PCR; TCRdb keeps only in-frame clonotypes and omits some of them. The sample shows fewer than 250,000 clones, 80% to 85% of them seen only once. This entry is derived from a study of cytomegalovirus exposure and HLA in healthy donors. Study results and caveats: Testing in vitro showed three CMV-associated chains specific for CMV antigens. Clusters of TCRs from the first cohort tended to co-occur in the 120 or so validation repertoires (as a later analysis found).

The donors were members of the roughly 120-subject validation cohort (separate from the approximately 650-subject first cohort). Sequenced sample: PBMCs. V and J are TRBV30 and TRBJ2-7, with D perhaps matching TRBD1 (6 bases). The sequence was obtained from a woman under 40 in good health and CMV-seropositive. The CDR3 nucleotides read TGTGCCTGGAGTCGGGCTGCAGGGGCCCACGAGCAGTACTTC. Protein product: CAWSRAAGAHEQYF.